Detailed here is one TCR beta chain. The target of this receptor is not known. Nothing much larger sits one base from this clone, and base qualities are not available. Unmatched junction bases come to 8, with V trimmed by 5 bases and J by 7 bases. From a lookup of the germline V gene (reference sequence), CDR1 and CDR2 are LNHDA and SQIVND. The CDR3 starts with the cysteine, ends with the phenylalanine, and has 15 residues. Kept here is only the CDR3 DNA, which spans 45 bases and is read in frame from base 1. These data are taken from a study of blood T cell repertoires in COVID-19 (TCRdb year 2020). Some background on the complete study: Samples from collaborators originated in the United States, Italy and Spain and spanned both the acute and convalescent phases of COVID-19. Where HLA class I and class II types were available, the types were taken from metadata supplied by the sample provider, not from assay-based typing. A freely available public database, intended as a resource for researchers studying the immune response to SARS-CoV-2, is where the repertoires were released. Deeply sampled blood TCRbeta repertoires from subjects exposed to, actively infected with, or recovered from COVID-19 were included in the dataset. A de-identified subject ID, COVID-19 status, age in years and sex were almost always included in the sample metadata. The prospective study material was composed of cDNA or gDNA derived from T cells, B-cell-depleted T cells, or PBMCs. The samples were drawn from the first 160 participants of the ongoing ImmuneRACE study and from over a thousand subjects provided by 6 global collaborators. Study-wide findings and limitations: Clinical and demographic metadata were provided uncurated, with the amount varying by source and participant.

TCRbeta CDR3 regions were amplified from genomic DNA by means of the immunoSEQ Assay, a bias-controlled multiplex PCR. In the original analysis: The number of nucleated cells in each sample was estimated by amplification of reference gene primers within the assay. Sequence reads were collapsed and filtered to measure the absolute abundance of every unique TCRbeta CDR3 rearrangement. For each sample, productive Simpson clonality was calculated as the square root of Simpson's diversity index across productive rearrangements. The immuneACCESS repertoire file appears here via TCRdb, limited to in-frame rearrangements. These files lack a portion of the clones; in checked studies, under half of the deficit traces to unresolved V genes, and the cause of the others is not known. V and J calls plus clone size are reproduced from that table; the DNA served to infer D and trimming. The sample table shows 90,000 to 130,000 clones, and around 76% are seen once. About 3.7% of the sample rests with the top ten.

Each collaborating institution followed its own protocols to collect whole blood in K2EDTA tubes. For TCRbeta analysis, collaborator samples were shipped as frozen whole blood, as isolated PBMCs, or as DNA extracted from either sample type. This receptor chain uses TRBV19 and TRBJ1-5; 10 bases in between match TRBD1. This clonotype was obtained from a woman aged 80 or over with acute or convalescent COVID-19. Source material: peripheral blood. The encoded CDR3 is CASSGETGGYQPQHF. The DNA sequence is TGTGCCAGTAGTGGCGAGACAGGGGGCTACCAGCCCCAGCATTTT.